This TCR beta chain was obtained from a study of monozygotic twins with inflammatory bowel disease. TCRdb re-called the 5' RACE reads; every CDR3 protein appears as one record, without DNA. The table for this sample gives 150,000 to 200,000 distinct CDR3 sequences. CDR1 MNHEY and CDR2 SMNVEV come from the germline V gene (reference sequence). There are 16 residues in the CDR3. This sequence originates from a human donor with ulcerative colitis or Crohn's disease, or a healthy co-twin of an affected twin (not recorded which). The rearrangement uses TRBV27 and TRBJ2-7; lacking DNA, the TRBD1 call made by TCRdb goes unchecked. Input material: blood. The CDR3 loop reads CASGSPMDSYTSEQYF.